The clone carrying this T cell receptor (beta chain) has just a few counts. This specimen belongs to a study of T and B cells in COVID-19 patients. From blood, about 240-550 ng of genomic DNA served as TRB template. Multiplex PCR with BIOMED2 TRB-A/B primer pools amplified TRB rearrangements. TCRdb redid the calling of the multiplex PCR reads with MiXCR, one entry per CDR3 protein. The profile shows roughly 5,400 distinct CDR3 sequences, about 25% of them singletons. The CDR3 runs 13 residues. The germline gives CDR1 SGHNT, CDR2 YYREEE (reference sequence). Trimming removed 1 base from V and 2 bases from J, with 6 bases in between.

The source is a human donor with active COVID-19. Sequences were obtained from blood. This chain joins TRBV5-4 and TRBJ1-1; D unclear. Here the CDR3 DNA reads TGTGCCAGCAGCTTGCCAGAAAACACTGAAGCTTTCTTT. Its translation is CASSLPENTEAFF.